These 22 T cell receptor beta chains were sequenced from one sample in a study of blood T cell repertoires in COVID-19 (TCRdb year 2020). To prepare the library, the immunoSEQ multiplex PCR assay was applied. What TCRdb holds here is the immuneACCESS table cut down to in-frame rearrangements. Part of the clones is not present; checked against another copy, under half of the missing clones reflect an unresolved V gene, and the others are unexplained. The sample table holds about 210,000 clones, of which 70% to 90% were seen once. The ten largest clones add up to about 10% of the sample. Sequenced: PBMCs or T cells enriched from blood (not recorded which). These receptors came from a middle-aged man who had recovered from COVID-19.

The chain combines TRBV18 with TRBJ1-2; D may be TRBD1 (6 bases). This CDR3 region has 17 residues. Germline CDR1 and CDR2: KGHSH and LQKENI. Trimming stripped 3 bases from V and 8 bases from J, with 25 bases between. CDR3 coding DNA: TGTGCCAGCTCACCGGTACAGGGCTATCAGTTCCGAATGGGCTACACCTTC. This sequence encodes CASSPVQGYQFRMGYTF.

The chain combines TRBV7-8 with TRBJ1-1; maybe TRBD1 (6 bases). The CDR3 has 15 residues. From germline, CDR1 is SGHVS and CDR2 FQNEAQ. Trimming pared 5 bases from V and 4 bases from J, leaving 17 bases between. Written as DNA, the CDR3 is TGTGCCAGCAGCAAAGGGGGGGTCTCGAGCACTGAAGCTTTCTTT. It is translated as CASSKGGVSSTEAFF.

The CDR3 loop is CRKAPPRLAGPHGESTDTQYF. DNA for the CDR3: TGCAGAAAAGCACCCCCCCGGCTAGCGGGACCCCATGGAGAAAGCACAGATACGCAGTATTTT. This sequence joins TRBV29-1 and TRBJ2-3; 9 bases map to TRBD2. The germline CDR1 and CDR2 sequences are SQVTM and ANQGSEA. This CDR3 region has 21 residues.

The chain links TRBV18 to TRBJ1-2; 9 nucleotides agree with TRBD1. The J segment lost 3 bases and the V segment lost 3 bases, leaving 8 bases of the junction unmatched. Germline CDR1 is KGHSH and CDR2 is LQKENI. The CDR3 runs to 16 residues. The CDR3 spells CASSPRPGTGYYGYTF. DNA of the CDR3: TGTGCCAGCTCACCGCGACCCGGGACAGGGTACTATGGCTACACCTTC.

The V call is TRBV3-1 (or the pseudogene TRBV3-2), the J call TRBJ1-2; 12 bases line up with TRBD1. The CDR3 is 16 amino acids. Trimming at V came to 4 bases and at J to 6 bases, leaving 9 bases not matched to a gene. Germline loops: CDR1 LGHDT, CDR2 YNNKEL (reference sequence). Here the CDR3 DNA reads TGTGCCAGCAGCCCCTTAAAGGGACAGGGGGCAAATGGCTACACCTTC. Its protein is CASSPLKGQGANGYTF.

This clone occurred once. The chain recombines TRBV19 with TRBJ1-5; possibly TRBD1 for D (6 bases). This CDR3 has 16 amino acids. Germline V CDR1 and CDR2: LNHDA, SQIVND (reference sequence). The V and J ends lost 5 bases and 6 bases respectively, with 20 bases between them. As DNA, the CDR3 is TGTGCCAGTAGTCCTCTACGGGGGGCCGGGAGTCAGCCCCAGCATTTT. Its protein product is CASSPLRGAGSQPQHF. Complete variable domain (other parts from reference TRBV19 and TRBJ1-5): DGGITQSPKYLFRKEGQNVTLSCEQNLNHDAMYWYRQDPGQGLRLIYYSQIVNDFQKGDIAEGYSVSREKKESFPLTVTSAQKNPTAFYLCASSPLRGAGSQPQHFGDGTRLSIL.

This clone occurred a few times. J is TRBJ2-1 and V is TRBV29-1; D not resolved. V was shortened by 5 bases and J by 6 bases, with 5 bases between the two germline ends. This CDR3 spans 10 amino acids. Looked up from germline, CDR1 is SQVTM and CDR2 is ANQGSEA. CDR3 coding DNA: TGCAGCGTTATCGTCAATGAGCAGTTCTTC. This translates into CSVIVNEQFF.

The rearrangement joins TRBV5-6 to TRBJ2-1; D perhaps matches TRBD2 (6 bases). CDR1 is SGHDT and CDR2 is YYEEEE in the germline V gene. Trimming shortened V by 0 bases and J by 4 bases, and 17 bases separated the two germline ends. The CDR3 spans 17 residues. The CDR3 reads CASSLGGGVSLYNEQFF. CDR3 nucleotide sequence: TGTGCCAGCAGCTTGGGGGGAGGTGTATCATTGTACAATGAGCAGTTCTTC.

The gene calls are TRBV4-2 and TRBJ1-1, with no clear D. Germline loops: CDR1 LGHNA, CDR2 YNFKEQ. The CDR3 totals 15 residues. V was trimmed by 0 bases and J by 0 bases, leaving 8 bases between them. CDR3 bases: TGTGCCAGCAGCCAAGAATCCGCGGTGAACACTGAAGCTTTCTTT. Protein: CASSQESAVNTEAFF.

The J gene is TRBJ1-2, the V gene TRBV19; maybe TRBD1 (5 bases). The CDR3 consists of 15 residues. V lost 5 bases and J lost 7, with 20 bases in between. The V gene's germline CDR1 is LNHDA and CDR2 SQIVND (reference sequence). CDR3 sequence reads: CASSRPPGKGVGYTF. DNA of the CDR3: TGTGCCAGTAGTCGTCCTCCAGGGAAAGGGGTTGGCTACACCTTC.

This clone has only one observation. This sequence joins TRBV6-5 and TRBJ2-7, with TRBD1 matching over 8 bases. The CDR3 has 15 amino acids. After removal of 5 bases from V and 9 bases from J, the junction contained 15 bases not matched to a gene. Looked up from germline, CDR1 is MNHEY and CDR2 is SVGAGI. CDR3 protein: CASSPGGGRFSWQYF. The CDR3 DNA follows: TGTGCCAGCAGTCCAGGGGGCGGAAGGTTTTCGTGGCAGTACTTC.

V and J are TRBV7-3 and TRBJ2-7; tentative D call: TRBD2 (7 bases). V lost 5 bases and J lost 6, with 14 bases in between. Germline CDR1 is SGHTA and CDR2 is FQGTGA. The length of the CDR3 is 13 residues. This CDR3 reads CASSPTGTTEQYF. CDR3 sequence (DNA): TGTGCCAGCAGCCCTACAGGGACTACCGAGCAGTACTTC. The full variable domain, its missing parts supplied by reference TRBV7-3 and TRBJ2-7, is GAGVSQTPSNKVTEKGKYVELRCDPISGHTALYWYRQSLGQGPEFLIYFQGTGAADDSGLPNDRFFAVRPEGSVSTLKIQRTERGDSAVYLCASSPTGTTEQYFGPGTRLTVT.

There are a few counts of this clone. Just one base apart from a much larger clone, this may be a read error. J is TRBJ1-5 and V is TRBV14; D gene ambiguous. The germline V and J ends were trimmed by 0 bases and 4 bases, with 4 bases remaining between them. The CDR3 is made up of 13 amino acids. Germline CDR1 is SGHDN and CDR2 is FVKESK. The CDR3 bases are TGTGCCAGCAGCCAAGATCTGAATCAGCCCCAGCATTTT. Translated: CASSQDLNQPQHF.

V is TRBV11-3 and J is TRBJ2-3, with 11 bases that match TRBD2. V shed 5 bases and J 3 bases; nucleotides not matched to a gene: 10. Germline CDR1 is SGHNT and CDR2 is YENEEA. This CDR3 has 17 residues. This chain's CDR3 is CASSPTTSGIPTDTQYF. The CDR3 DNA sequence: TGTGCCAGCAGCCCCACGACTAGCGGGATCCCGACAGATACGCAGTATTTT.

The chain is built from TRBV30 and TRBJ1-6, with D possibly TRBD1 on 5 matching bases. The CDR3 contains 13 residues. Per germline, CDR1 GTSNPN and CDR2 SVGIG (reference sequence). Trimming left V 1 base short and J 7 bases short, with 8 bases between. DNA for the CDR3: TGTGCCTGGAGTGAACAGGAAAATTCACCCCTCCACTTT. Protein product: CAWSEQENSPLHF.

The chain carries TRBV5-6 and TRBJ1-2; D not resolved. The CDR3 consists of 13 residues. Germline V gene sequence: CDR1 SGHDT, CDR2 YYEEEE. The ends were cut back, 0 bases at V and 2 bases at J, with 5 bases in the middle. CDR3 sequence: CASSLGANYGYTF. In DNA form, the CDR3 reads TGTGCCAGCAGCTTGGGGGCGAACTATGGCTACACCTTC.

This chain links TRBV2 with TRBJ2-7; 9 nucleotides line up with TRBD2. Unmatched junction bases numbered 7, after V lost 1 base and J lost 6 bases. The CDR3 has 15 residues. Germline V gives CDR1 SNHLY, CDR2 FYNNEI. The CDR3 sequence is CASSEVAGGVGEQYF. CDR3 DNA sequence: TGTGCCAGCAGTGAAGTGGCGGGAGGGGTCGGCGAGCAGTACTTC. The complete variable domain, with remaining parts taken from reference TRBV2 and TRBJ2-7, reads EPEVTQTPSHQVTQMGQEVILRCVPISNHLYFYWYRQILGQKVEFLVSFYNNEISEKSEIFDDQFSVERPDGSNFTLKIRSTKLEDSAMYFCASSEVAGGVGEQYFGPGTRLTVT.

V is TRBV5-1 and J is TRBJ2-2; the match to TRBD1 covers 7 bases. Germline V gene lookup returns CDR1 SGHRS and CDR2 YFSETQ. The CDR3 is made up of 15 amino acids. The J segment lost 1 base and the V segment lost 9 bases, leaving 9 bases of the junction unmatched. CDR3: CATSTGDLNTGELFF. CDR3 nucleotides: TGCGCCACCTCCACAGGGGATCTGAACACCGGGGAGCTGTTTTTT.

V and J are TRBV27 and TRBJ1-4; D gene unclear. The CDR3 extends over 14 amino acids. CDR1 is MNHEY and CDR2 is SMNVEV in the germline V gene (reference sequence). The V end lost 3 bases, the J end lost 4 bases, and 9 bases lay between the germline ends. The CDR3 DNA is TGTGCCAGCAGTTTGAATAGAGTTAATGAAAAACTGTTTTTT. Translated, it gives CASSLNRVNEKLFF.

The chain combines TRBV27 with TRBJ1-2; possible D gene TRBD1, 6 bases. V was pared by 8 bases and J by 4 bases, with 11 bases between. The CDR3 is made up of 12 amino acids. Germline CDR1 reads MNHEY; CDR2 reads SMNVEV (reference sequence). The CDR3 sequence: CASGGDTYGYTF. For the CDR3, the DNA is TGTGCCAGCGGGGGGGACACCTATGGCTACACCTTC.

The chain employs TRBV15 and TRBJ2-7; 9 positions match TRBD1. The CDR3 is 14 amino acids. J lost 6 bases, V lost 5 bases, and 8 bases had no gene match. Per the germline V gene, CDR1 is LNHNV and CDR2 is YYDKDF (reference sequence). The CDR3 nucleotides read TGTGCCACCAGCTCATTACTGACAGGGGGCGAGCAGTACTTC. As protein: CATSSLLTGGEQYF. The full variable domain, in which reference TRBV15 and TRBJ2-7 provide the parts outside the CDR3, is DAMVIQNPRYQVTQFGKPVTLSCSQTLNHNVMYWYQQKSSQAPKLLFHYYDKDFNNEADTPDNFQSRRPNTSFCFLDIRSPGLGDTAMYLCATSSLLTGGEQYFGPGTRLTVT.

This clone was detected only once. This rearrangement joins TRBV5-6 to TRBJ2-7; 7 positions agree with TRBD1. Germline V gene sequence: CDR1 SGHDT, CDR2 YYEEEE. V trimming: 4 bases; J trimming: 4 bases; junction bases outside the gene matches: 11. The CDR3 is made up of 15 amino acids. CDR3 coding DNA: TGTGCCAGCAGCGTGGGGTTGAGACAGGGATACGAGCAGTACTTC. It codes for CASSVGLRQGYEQYF. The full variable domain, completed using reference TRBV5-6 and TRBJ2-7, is DAGVTQSPTHLIKTRGQQVTLRCSPKSGHDTVSWYQQALGQGPQFIFQYYEEEERQRGNFPDRFSGHQFPNYSSELNVNALLLGDSALYLCASSVGLRQGYEQYFGPGTRLTVT.